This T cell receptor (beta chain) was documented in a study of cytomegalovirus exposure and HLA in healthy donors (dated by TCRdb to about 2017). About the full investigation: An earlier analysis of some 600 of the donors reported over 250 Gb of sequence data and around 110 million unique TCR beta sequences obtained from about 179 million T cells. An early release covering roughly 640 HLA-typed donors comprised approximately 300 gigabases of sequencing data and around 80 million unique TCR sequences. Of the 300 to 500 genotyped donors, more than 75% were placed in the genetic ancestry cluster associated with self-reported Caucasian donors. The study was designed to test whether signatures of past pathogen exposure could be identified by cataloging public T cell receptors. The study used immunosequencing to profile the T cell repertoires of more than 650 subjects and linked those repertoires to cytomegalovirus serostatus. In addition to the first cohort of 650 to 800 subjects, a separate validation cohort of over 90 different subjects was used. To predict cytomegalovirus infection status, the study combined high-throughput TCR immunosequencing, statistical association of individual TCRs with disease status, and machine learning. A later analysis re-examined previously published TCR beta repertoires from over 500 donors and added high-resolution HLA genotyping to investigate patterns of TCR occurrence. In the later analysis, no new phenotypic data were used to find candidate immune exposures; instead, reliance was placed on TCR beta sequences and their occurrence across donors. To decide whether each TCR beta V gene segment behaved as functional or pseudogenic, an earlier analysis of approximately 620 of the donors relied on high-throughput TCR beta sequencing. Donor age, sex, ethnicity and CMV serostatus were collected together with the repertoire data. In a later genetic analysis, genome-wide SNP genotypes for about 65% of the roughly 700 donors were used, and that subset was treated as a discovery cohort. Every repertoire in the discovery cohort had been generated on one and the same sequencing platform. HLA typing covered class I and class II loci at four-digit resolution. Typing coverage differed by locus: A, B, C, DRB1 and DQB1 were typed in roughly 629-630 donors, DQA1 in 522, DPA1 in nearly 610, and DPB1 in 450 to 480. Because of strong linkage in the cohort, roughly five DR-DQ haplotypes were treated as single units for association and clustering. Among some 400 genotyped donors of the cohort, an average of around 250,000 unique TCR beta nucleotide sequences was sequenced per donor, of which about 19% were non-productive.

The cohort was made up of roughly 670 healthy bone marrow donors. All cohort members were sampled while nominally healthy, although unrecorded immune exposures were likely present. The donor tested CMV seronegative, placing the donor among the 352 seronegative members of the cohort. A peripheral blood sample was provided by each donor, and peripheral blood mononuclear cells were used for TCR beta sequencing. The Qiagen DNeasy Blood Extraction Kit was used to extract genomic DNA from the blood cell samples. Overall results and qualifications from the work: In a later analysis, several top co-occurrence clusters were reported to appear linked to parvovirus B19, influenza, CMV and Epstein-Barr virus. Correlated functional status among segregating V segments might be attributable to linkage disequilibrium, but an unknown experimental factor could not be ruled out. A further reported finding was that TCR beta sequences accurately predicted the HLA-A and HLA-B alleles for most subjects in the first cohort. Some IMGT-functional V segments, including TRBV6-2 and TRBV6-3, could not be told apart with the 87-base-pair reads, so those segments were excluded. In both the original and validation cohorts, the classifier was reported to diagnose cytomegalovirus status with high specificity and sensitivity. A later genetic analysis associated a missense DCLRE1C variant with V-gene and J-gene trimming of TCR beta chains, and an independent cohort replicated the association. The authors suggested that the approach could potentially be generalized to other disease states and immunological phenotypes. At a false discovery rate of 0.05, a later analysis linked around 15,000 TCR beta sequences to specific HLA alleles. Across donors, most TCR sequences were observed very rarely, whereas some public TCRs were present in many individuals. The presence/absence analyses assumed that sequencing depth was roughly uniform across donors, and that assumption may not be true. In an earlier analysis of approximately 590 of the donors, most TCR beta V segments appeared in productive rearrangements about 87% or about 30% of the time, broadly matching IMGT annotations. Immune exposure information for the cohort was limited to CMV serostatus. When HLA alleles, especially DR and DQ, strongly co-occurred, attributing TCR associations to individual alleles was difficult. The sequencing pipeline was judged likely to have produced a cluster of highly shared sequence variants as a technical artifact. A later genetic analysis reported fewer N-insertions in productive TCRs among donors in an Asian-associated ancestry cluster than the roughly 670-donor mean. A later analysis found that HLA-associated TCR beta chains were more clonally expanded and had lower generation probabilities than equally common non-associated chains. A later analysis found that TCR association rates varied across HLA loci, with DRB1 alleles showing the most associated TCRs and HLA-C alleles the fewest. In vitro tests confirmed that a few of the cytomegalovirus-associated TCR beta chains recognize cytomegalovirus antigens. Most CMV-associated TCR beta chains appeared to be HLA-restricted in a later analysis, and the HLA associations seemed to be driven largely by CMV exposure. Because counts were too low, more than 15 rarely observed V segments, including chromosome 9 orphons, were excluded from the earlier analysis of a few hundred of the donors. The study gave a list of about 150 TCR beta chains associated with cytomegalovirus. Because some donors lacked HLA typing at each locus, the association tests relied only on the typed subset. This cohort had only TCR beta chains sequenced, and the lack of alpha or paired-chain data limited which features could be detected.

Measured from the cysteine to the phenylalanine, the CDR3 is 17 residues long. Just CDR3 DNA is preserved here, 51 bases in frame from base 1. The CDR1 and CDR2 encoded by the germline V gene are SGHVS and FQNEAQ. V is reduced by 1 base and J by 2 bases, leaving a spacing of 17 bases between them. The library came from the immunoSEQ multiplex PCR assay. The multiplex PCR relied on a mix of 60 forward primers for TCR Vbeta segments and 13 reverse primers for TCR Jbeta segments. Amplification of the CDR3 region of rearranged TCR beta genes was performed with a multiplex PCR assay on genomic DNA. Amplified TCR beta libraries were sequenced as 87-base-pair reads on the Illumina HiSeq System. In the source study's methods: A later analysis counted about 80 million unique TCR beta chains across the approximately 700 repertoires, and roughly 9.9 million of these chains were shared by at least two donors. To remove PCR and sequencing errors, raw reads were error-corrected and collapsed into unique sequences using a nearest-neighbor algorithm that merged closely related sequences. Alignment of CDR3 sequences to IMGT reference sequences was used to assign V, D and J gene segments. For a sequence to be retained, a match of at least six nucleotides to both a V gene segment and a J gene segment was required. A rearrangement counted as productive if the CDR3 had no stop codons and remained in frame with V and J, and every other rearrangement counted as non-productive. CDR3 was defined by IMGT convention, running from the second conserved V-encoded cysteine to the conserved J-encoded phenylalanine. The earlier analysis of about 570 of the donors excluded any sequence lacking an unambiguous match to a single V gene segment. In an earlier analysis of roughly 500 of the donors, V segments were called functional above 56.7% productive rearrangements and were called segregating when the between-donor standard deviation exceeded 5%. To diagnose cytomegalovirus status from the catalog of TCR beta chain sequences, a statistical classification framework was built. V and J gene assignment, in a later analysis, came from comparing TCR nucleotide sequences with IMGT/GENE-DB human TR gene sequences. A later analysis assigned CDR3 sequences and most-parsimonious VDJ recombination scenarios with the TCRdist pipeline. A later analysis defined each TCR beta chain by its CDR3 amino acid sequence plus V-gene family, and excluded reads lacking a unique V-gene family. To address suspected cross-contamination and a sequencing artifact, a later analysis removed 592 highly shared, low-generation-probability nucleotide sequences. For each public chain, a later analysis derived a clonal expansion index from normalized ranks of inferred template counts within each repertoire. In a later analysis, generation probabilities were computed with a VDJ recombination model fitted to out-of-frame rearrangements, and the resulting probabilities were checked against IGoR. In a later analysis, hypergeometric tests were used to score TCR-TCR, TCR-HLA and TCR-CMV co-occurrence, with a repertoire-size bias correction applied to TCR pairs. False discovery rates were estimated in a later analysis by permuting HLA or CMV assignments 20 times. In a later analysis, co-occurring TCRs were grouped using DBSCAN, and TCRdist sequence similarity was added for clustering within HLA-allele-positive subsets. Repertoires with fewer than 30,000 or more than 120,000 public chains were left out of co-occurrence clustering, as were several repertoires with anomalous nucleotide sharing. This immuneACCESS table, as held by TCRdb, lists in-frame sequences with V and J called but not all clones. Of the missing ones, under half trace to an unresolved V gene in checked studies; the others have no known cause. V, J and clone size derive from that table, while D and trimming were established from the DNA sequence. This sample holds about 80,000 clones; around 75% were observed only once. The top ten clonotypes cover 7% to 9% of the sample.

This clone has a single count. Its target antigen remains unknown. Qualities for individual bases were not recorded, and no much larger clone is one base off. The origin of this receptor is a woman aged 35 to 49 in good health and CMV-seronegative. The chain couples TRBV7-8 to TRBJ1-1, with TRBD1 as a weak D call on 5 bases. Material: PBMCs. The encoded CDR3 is CASSLVPRGTGNTEAFF. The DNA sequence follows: TGTGCCAGCAGCTTAGTCCCGCGGGGGACCGGCAACACTGAAGCTTTCTTT.